This TCR beta chain emerged from a study of cytomegalovirus exposure and HLA in healthy donors. Whole-study results and caveats: CMV serostatus was the only immune exposure information that was available. Productive status was seen about 90% or about 30% of the time for most TCR beta V segments in an earlier analysis. A later analysis reportedly found fewer N-insertions in an Asian-associated ancestry cluster than the approximately 700-donor mean.

The PCR contained 60 Vbeta and 13 Jbeta primers. Repertoires were generated with immunoSEQ multiplex PCR, while TCRdb's copy carries only in-frame clones and drops some. The sample has some 190,000 clones, around 78% seen once. The CDR3 is 18 residues long. Germline trimming cut 5 bases from V and 1 base from J; bases unmatched to any gene: 9. CDR1 is SEHNR, CDR2 FQNEAQ, per germline (reference sequence). Of note for this clone: Its specificity is not known.

The sequence came from a woman in her twenties or thirties in good health and CMV-seropositive. Source material: PBMCs. The rearrangement uses TRBV7-9 and TRBJ2-7; 15 bases are shared with TRBD2. CDR3 sequence reads: CASSLGLAGGWRSYEQYF. The CDR3 DNA sequence: TGTGCCAGCAGCCTGGGACTAGCGGGAGGTTGGAGGTCCTACGAGCAGTACTTC.